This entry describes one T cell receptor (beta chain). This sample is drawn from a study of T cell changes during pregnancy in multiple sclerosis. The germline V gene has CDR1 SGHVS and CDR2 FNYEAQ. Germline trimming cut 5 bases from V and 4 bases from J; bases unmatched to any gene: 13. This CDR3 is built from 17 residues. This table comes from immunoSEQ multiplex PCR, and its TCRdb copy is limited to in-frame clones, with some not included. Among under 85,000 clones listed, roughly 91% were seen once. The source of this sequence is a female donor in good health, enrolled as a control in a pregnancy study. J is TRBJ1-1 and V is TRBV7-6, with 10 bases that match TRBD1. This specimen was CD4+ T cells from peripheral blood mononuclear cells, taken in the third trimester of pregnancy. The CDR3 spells CASSPGQGGPLGTEAFF. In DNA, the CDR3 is TGTGCCAGCAGCCCCGGACAGGGGGGTCCCCTAGGCACTGAAGCTTTCTTT.